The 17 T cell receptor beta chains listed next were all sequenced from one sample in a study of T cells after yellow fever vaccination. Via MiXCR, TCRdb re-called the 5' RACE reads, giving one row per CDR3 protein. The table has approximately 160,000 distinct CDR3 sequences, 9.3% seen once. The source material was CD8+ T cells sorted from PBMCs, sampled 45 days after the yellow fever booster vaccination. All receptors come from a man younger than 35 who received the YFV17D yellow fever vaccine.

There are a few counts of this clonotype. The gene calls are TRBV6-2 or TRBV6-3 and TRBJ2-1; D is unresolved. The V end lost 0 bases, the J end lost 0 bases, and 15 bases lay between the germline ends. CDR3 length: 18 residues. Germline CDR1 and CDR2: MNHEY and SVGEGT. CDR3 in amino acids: CASSYSPAVADSYNEQFF. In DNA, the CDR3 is TGTGCCAGCAGTTACTCCCCCGCCGTAGCCGACTCCTACAATGAGCAGTTCTTC.

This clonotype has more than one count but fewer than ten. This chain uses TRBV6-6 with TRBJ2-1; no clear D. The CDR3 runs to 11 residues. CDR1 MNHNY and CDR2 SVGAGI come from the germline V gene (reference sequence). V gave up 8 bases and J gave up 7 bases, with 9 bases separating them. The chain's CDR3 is CASGFSNEQFF. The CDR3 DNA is TGTGCCAGCGGGTTCTCGAATGAGCAGTTCTTC.

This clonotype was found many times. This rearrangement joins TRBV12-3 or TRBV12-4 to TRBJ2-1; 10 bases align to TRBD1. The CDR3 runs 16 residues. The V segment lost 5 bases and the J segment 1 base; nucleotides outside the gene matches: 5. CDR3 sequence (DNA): TGTGCCAGCAGTCCCCGGACAGGGGGATCCTACAATGAGCAGTTCTTC. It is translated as CASSPRTGGSYNEQFF.

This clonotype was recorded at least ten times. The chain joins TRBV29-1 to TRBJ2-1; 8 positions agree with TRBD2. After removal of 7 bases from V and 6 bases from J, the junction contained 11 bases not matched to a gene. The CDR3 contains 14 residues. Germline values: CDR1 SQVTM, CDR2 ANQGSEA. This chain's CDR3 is CSAPLAGAGNEQFF. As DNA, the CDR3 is TGCAGCGCTCCTCTAGCGGGCGCCGGCAATGAGCAGTTCTTC.

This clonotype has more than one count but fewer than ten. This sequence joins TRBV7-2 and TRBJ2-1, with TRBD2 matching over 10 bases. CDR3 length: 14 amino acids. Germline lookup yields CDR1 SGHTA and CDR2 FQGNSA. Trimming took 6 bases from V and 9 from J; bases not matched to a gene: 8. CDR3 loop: CASRASGGAGEQFF. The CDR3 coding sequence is TGTGCCAGCAGAGCCAGCGGGGGGGCAGGTGAGCAGTTCTTC.

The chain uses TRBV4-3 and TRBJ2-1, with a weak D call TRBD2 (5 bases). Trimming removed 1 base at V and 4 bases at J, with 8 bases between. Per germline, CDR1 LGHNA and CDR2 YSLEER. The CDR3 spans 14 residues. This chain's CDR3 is CASSQGLAYNEQFF. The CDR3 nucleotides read TGCGCCAGCAGCCAAGGCCTAGCTTACAATGAGCAGTTCTTC.

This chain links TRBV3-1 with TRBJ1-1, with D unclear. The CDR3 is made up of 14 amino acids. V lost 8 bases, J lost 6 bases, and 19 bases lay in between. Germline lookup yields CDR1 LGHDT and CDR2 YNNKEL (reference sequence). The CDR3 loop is CASAAFQAGSEAFF. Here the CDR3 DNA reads TGTGCCAGCGCCGCCTTCCAGGCTGGTTCTGAAGCTTTCTTT.

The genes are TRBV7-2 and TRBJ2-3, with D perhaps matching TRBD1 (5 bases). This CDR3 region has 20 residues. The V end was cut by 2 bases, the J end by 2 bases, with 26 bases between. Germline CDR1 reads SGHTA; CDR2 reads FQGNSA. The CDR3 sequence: CASSLTGAWASNGDTDTQYF. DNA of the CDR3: TGTGCCAGCAGCTTAACTGGGGCCTGGGCCTCCAATGGGGACACAGATACGCAGTATTTT.

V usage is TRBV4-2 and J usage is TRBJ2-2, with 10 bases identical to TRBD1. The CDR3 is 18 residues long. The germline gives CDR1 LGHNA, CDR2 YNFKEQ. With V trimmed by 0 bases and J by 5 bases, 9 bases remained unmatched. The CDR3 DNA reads TGTGCCAGCAGCCAAGAATCTACTGGGACAGGGGCAACCGGGGAGCTGTTTTTT. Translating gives CASSQESTGTGATGELFF.

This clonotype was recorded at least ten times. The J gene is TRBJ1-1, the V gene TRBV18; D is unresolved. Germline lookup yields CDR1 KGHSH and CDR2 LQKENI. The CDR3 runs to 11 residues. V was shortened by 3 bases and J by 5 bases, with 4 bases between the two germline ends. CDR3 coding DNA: TGTGCCAGCTCACCTGGTACTGAAGCTTTCTTT. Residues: CASSPGTEAFF.

CDR3 amino acids: CASSPRDTTRETQYF. CDR3 nucleotides: TGTGCCAGCAGCCCTCGGGACACAACCCGAGAGACCCAGTACTTC. This chain connects TRBV27 to TRBJ2-5; D might be TRBD1 (6 bases). The CDR3 runs 15 residues. Trimming removed 6 bases from V and 4 bases from J, with 18 bases in between. Per the germline V gene, CDR1 is MNHEY and CDR2 is SMNVEV (reference sequence).

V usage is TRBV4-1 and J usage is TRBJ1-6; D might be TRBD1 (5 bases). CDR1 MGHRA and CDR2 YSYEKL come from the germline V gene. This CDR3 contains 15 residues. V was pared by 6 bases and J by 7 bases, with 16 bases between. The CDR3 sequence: CASSALVGENSPLHF. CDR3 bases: TGCGCCAGCAGTGCCCTGGTGGGGGAAAATTCACCCCTCCACTTT.

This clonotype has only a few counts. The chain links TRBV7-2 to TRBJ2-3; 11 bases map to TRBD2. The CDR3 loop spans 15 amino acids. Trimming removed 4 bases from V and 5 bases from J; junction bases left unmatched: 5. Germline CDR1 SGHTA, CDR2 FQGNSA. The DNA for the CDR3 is TGTGCCAGCAGCTCATTAGCGGGGGGGCAAGATACGCAGTATTTT. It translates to CASSSLAGGQDTQYF.

The CDR3 sequence: CSVVWGLAEAFF. The CDR3, as DNA: TGCAGCGTTGTTTGGGGGCTTGCTGAAGCTTTCTTT. The rearrangement links TRBV29-1 to TRBJ1-1; D is perhaps TRBD1 (6 bases). This CDR3 is built from 12 residues. V gave up 4 bases and J gave up 6 bases, with 12 bases separating them. Germline values: CDR1 SQVTM, CDR2 ANQGSEA.

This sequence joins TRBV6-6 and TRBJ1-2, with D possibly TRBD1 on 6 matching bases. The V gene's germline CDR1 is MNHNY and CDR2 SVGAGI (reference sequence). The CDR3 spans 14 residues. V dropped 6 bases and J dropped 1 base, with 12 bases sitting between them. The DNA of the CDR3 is TGTGCCAGCAGCCTACGGACAGTTAACTATGGCTACACCTTC. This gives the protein CASSLRTVNYGYTF.

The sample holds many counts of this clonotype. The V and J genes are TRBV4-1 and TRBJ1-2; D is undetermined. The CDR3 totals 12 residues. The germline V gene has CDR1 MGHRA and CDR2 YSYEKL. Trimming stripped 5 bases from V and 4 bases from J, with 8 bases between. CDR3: CASSSQGYGYTF. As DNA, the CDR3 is TGCGCCAGCAGCAGCCAAGGCTATGGCTACACCTTC.

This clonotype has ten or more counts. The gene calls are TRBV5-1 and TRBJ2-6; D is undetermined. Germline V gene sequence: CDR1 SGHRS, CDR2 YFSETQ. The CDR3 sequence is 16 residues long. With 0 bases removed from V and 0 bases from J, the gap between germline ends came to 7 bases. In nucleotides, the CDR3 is TGCGCCAGCAGCTTGGATGGGTTCTCTGGGGCCAACGTCCTGACTTTC. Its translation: CASSLDGFSGANVLTF.